A few counts support the clone carrying this T cell receptor (beta chain). RNA totalling about 0.45 to 1 ug underwent reverse transcription with random hexamers. In TCRdb, the immunoSEQ multiplex PCR reads were re-called with MiXCR into one record per CDR3 protein. This table holds more than 150,000 distinct CDR3 sequences, approximately 96% found once. The data belong to a study of CD8 T cells in Susac syndrome. This CDR3 has 16 amino acids. CDR1 and CDR2 (germline): MNHNS, SASEGT. With V trimmed by 10 bases and J by 0 bases, 13 bases remained unmatched. Sample: CD4+ T cells from PBMCs. The TCR sequence derives from a human donor with Susac syndrome. The J gene is TRBJ2-7, the V gene TRBV6-1; 9 nucleotides match TRBD1. The CDR3 nucleotides are TGTGCCATCGCGGTCAAAGCGGACAGGGGCTCCTACGAGCAGTACTTC. It yields the protein CAIAVKADRGSYEQYF.